This TCR beta chain was sequenced during a study of response to subunit inactivated influenza vaccine. This clonotype appeared many times. Its antigen is not identified. Regarding the study as a whole: It was suggested by the authors that few new T cells are recruited by each seasonal influenza vaccination.

This CDR3 has 15 amino acids. The germline V gene encodes CDR1 SGDLS and CDR2 YYNGEE. The J segment lost 6 bases and the V segment lost 4 bases, leaving 12 bases of the junction unmatched. TCRdb reprocessed the RT-PCR reads with MiXCR, giving one entry per CDR3 protein. The table lists over 150,000 distinct CDR3 sequences, about 10% of them singletons. The TCR comes from a man aged 50 to 75 who received an inactivated influenza vaccine. The source material was CD8+ T cells sorted from PBMCs, sampled around 2 years after vaccination. V is TRBV9 and J is TRBJ2-7; 8 nucleotides line up with TRBD1. This CDR3 reads CASSPSTGQGIEQYF. CDR3 bases: TGTGCCAGCAGCCCGTCGACCGGACAGGGTATCGAGCAGTACTTC.